This entry lists 24 T cell receptor beta chains sequenced from one sample in a study of CD8 T cells in ankylosing spondylitis. One entry per CDR3 protein results from TCRdb running MiXCR on the 5' RACE reads. The sample shows roughly 97,000 distinct CDR3 sequences, roughly 8.3% of them seen only once. Sequences were obtained from blood, either unsorted or a sorted T cell fraction (not recorded which). These receptors were obtained from a male donor with ankylosing spondylitis or in good health (not recorded which).

Of note for this clonotype: A read error may explain this, as a much larger clone is one base away. The chain links TRBV7-9 to TRBJ2-1; the match to TRBD2 covers 7 bases. The length of the CDR3 is 16 residues. Germline V gene sequence: CDR1 SEHNR, CDR2 FQNEAQ (reference sequence). The CDR3 DNA follows: TGTGCCGGCAGCTTGAGCCTAGCGGACTCCTACAATGAGCAGTTCTTC. This gives the protein CAGSLSLADSYNEQFF.

This clonotype appeared a few times. V and J are TRBV5-1 and TRBJ2-4; possible D gene TRBD2, 6 bases. Germline V CDR1 and CDR2: SGHRS, YFSETQ. The CDR3 is made up of 16 amino acids. The germline V and J ends were trimmed by 2 bases and 6 bases, with 18 bases remaining between them. CDR3 sequence (DNA): TGCGCCAGCAGCTTAGGAGGGGCAACGGCCGGAAACATTCAGTACTTC. This translates into CASSLGGATAGNIQYF. Combining the CDR3 with reference TRBV5-1 and TRBJ2-4 gives the whole variable domain KAGVTQTPRYLIKTRGQQVTLSCSPISGHRSVSWYQQTPGQGLQFLFEYFSETQRNKGNFPGRFSGRQFSNSRSEMNVSTLELGDSALYLCASSLGGATAGNIQYFGAGTRLSVL.

There are many counts of this clonotype. V is TRBV4-2 and J is TRBJ2-7, with TRBD2 identical over 8 bases. CDR3 length: 15 amino acids. Germline CDR1 reads LGHNA; CDR2 reads YNFKEQ. Losses at the gene ends were 5 bases for V and 1 base for J; bases not matched to a gene: 7. In nucleotides, the CDR3 is TGTGCCAGCAGCTCCCGGACTAGCTCTTCCTACGAGCAGTACTTC. Its translation is CASSSRTSSSYEQYF.

The sample holds many counts of this clonotype. The J gene is TRBJ2-3, the V gene TRBV12-3 or TRBV12-4; D uncertain. V was trimmed by 0 bases and J by 2 bases, leaving 6 bases between them. This CDR3 region has 14 residues. The CDR3 bases are TGTGCCAGCAGTTTAGCGCCAGTCACAGATACGCAGTATTTT. Translation: CASSLAPVTDTQYF.

In its sample, this clonotype was seen many times. The chain uses TRBV12-3 or TRBV12-4 and TRBJ1-3; D unclear. Trimming took 4 bases from V and 0 from J, leaving 10 bases between them. The CDR3 extends over 15 amino acids. For the CDR3, the DNA is TGTGCCAGCAGTTCGTTGGGTATCTCTGGAAACACCATATATTTT. Residues: CASSSLGISGNTIYF.

This clonotype was recorded at least ten times. The V gene is TRBV20-1, the J gene TRBJ1-2; D is unclear. V dropped 1 base and J dropped 4 bases, with 13 bases sitting between them. CDR3 size: 14 residues. Germline loops: CDR1 DFQATT, CDR2 SNEGSKA (reference sequence). CDR3 DNA: TGCAGTGCTAGAGGCGATCGGTCTAGCTATGGCTACACCTTC. This gives the protein CSARGDRSSYGYTF.

In its sample, this clonotype was seen many times. The rearrangement links TRBV5-1 to TRBJ2-6; no reliable D call. The CDR3 covers 16 residues. CDR1 SGHRS and CDR2 YFSETQ come from the germline V gene. V gave up 4 bases and J gave up 0 bases, with 11 bases separating them. CDR3 nucleotides: TGCGCCAGCAGCCCCTTGATCCGCTCTGGGGCCAACGTCCTGACTTTC. It specifies CASSPLIRSGANVLTF.

Many counts were recorded for this clonotype. The chain employs TRBV5-1 and TRBJ2-1; D perhaps matches TRBD1 (6 bases). Deletions cut 1 base from V and 5 bases from J, with 25 bases between. The length of the CDR3 is 19 residues. Germline V gene data show CDR1 as SGHRS and CDR2 as YFSETQ. The CDR3 nucleotides are TGCGCCAGCAGCTTGTACCCACAGGGACAAAAACTAGGTAACAATGAGCAGTTCTTC. Protein sequence: CASSLYPQGQKLGNNEQFF.

This clonotype was counted many times. At one of its ends the junction is not consistent with the germline gene, which may arise from a read error. The chain recombines TRBV12-3 or TRBV12-4 with TRBJ2-1; no clear D. CDR3 length: 15 residues. The CDR3 DNA is TGTGCCAGCAGCCACTCATTGCAGTCCTCCAATGAGCAGTTCTTC. Translation gives CASSHSLQSSNEQFF.

The J gene is TRBJ2-1, the V gene TRBV5-1; 9 nucleotides align to TRBD2. Germline V CDR1 and CDR2: SGHRS, YFSETQ. The CDR3 spans 18 residues. The junction had 12 bases not matched to a gene; V was cut back by 1 base and J by 4 bases. This CDR3 reads CASSLPLAGGEIYNEQFF. The DNA for the CDR3 is TGCGCCAGCAGCTTGCCCTTGGCGGGAGGGGAGATATACAATGAGCAGTTCTTC.

This clonotype was observed at least ten times. V and J are TRBV18 and TRBJ1-1; 9 positions match TRBD1. The germline CDR1 and CDR2 sequences are KGHSH and LQKENI. With 3 bases clipped from V and 11 bases from J, the junction kept 16 bases outside the gene matches. The CDR3 is 16 residues long. The CDR3 region has the DNA TGTGCCAGCTCACCGAATCCTCCGGACAGGGGAGTTTTGGCTTTCTTT. Its protein is CASSPNPPDRGVLAFF.

This clonotype showed up many times. The V gene is TRBV3-1, the J gene TRBJ2-7; D gene uncertain. In germline, CDR1 is LGHDT, CDR2 YNNKEL (reference sequence). V shed 0 bases and J shed 2 bases, with 14 bases lying between them. The CDR3 totals 16 residues. In nucleotides, the CDR3 is TGTGCCAGCAGCCAAGATAGCCCCTTGACGGCCTACGAGCAGTACTTC. Amino acid sequence: CASSQDSPLTAYEQYF.

Turning to this clonotype: A junction end diverges from the germline sequence, so it may reflect a read error. The J gene is TRBJ2-7, the V gene TRBV7-9; 10 bases are shared with TRBD2. Germline-derived CDR1 and CDR2 are SEHNR and FQNEAQ (reference sequence). CDR3 length equals 14 residues. The CDR3 sequence: CASSLAGVTYEQYF. In DNA form, the CDR3 reads TGTGCCAGCAGCCTAGCGGGAGTTACTTACGAGCAGTACTTC.

The sample holds many counts of this clonotype. The chain couples TRBV2 to TRBJ2-5; 8 nucleotides agree with TRBD2. The germline gives CDR1 SNHLY, CDR2 FYNNEI. The CDR3 length is 14 residues. Trimming removed 7 bases from V and 0 bases from J; junction bases left unmatched: 4. CDR3 sequence reads: CASKRGPHQETQYF. The CDR3 bases are TGTGCCAGCAAGCGGGGGCCACACCAAGAGACCCAGTACTTC.

The table lists this clonotype with many counts. The genes are TRBV5-1 and TRBJ2-1; D ambiguous. Germline-derived CDR1 and CDR2 are SGHRS and YFSETQ. Trimming stripped 1 base from V and 5 bases from J, with 4 bases between. There are 12 residues in the CDR3. CDR3 coding DNA: TGCGCCAGCAGCTTGTACGACAATGAGCAGTTCTTC. Its protein is CASSLYDNEQFF.

This clonotype has at least ten counts. The J gene is TRBJ2-2, the V gene TRBV14; D gene unclear. Germline CDR1 and CDR2: SGHDN and FVKESK. This CDR3 region has 14 residues. The germline V and J ends were trimmed by 1 base and 5 bases, with 8 bases remaining between them. The CDR3 DNA sequence: TGTGCCAGCAGCCAAGTTTGGGCAACCGGGGAGCTGTTTTTT. This codes for CASSQVWATGELFF.

This clonotype has a count of ten or more. This chain links TRBV12-3 or TRBV12-4 with TRBJ2-2; D gene uncertain. Deletions cut 3 bases from V and 2 bases from J, with 7 bases between. CDR3 size: 14 residues. CDR3 nucleotides: TGTGCCAGCAGTTTGAGTCCCAACACCGGGGAGCTGTTTTTT. Amino acid sequence: CASSLSPNTGELFF.

This clonotype occurred many times. The chain joins TRBV6-2 or TRBV6-3 to TRBJ2-1, with TRBD2 matching over 8 bases. Per germline, CDR1 MNHEY and CDR2 SVGEGT. V lost 0 bases to trimming and J lost 9 bases; unmatched junction nucleotides: 10. The CDR3 has 16 residues. The CDR3 is CASSYSKGLDGGEQFF. CDR3 bases: TGTGCCAGCAGTTACTCGAAGGGACTAGATGGCGGTGAGCAGTTCTTC.

The rearrangement joins TRBV28 to TRBJ1-2; possibly TRBD1 for D (5 bases). V lost 3 bases and J lost 7, with 15 bases in between. Germline values: CDR1 MDHEN, CDR2 SYDVKM. The CDR3 has 14 residues. CDR3 region: CASSFSRGIGGYTF. The CDR3 DNA is TGTGCCAGCAGTTTTTCCCGGGGGATTGGTGGCTACACCTTC.

This clonotype has at least ten counts. This chain's CDR3 is CASSPTLAGSYNEQFF. The CDR3 DNA reads as TGTGCCAGCTCACCGACACTTGCTGGCTCCTACAATGAGCAGTTCTTC. The chain carries TRBV18 and TRBJ2-1; D unclear. Germline V gene lookup returns CDR1 KGHSH and CDR2 LQKENI. V lost 3 bases and J lost 0, with 12 bases in between. The CDR3 is made up of 16 amino acids.

This clonotype was seen many times. V and J are TRBV20-1 and TRBJ1-4, with no clear D. Trimming cost V 2 bases and J 5 bases, with 15 bases left between them. Germline CDR1 and CDR2: DFQATT and SNEGSKA (reference sequence). The CDR3 extends over 15 amino acids. CDR3 coding DNA: TGCAGTGCTAGACAAGGCGGGTTGGGAAATGAAAAACTGTTTTTT. Residues: CSARQGGLGNEKLFF.

Regarding this clonotype: A much more abundant neighbour one base away suggests this may be a read error. The chain combines TRBV7-2 with TRBJ1-6, with D uncertain. This CDR3 contains 15 residues. Germline V CDR1 and CDR2: SGHTA, FQGNSA. In DNA, the CDR3 is TGTGTCAGCAGCTTAGTCCGGACTGTTGGGTCACCCCTCCACTTT. It translates to CVSSLVRTVGSPLHF.

The chain couples TRBV13 to TRBJ1-1, with unresolved D. The CDR3 loop spans 12 amino acids. V was trimmed by 0 bases and J by 11 bases, leaving 10 bases between them. Germline lookup yields CDR1 PRHDT and CDR2 FYEKMQ (reference sequence). CDR3 protein: CASSLGEGPAFF. The CDR3 DNA reads TGTGCCAGCAGCTTAGGAGAGGGCCCGGCTTTCTTT.

This clonotype was picked up many times. The chain uses TRBV12-3 or TRBV12-4 and TRBJ2-2, with D possibly matching TRBD1 (7 bases). The CDR3 spans 15 residues. Trimming took 5 bases from V and 7 from J, leaving 17 bases between them. The CDR3 reads CASSPQGGSFGELFF. The CDR3 region has the DNA TGTGCCAGCAGTCCCCAGGGGGGAAGCTTCGGGGAGCTGTTTTTT.